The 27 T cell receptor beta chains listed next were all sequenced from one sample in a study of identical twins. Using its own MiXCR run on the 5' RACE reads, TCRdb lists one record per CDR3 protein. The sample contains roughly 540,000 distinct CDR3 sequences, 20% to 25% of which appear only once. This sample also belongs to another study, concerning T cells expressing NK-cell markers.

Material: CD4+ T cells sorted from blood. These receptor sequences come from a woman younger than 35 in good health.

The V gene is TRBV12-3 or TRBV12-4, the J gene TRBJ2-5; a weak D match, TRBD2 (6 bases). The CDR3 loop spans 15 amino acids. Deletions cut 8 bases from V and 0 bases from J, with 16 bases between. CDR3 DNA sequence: TGTGCCAGCTCCTGGGGGGACGGATACCAAGAGACCCAGTACTTC. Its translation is CASSWGDGYQETQYF.

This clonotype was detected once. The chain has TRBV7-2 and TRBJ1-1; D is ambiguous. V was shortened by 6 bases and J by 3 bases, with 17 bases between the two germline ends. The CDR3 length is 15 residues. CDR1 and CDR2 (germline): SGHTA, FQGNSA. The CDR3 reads CASRPTGRGHTEAFF. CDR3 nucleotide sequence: TGTGCCAGCAGACCAACTGGGAGAGGGCACACTGAAGCTTTCTTT.

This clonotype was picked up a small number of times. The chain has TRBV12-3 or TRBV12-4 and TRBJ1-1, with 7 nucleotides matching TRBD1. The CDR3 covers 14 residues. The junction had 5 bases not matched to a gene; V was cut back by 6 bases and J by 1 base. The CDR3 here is CASRVDRANTEAFF. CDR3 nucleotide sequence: TGTGCCAGCAGGGTTGACAGGGCGAACACTGAAGCTTTCTTT.

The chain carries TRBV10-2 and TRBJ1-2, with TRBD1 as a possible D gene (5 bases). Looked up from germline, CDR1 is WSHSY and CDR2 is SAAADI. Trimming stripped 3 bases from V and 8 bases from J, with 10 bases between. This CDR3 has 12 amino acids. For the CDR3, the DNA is TGCGCCAGCAGTGAAGGGGAGAAGGGCTACACCTTC. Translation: CASSEGEKGYTF.

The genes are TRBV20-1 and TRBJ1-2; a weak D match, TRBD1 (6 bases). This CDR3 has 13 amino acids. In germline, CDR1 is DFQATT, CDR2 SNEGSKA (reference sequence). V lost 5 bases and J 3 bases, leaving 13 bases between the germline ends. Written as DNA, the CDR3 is TGCAGTGCTGGGGGGCGCAAGGACTATGGCTACACCTTC. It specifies CSAGGRKDYGYTF.

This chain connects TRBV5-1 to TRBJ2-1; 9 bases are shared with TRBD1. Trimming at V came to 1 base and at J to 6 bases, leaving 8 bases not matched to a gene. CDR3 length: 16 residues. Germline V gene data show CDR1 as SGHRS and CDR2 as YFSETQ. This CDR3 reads CASSLTWDRVINEQFF. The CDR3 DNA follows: TGCGCCAGCAGCTTGACCTGGGACAGGGTAATCAATGAGCAGTTCTTC.

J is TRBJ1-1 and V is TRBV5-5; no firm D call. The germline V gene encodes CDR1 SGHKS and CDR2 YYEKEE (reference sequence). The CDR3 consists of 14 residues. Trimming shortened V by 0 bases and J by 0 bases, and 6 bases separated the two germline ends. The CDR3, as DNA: TGTGCCAGCAGCTTGGATGCCGTGAACACTGAAGCTTTCTTT. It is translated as CASSLDAVNTEAFF.

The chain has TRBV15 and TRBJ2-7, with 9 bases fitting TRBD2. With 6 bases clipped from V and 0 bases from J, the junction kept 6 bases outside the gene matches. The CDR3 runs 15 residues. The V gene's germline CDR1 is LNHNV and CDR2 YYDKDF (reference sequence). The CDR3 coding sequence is TGTGCCACCAGTAGTAGCGGGGGACTCTCCTACGAGCAGTACTTC. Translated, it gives CATSSSGGLSYEQYF.

CDR3 DNA: TGTGCCAGCAGTTACAACAGCCCGAACACTGAAGCTTTCTTT. Translated, it gives CASSYNSPNTEAFF. The chain links TRBV6-5 to TRBJ1-1; D is undetermined. Germline CDR1 MNHEY, CDR2 SVGAGI. The V end lost 2 bases, the J end lost 1 base, and 8 bases lay between the germline ends. The CDR3 runs to 14 residues.

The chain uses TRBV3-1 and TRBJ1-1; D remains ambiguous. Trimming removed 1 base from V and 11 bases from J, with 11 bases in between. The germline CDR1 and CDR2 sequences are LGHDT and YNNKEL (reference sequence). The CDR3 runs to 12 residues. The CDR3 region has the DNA TGTGCCAGCAGCCAAGTATCGCAAACGGCTTTCTTT. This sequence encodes CASSQVSQTAFF.

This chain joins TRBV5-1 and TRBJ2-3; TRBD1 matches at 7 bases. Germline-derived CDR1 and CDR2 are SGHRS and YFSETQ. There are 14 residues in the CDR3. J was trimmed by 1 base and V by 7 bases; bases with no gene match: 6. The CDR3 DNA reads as TGCGCCAGCTCCACAGGGGACCGCACAGATACGCAGTATTTT. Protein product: CASSTGDRTDTQYF.

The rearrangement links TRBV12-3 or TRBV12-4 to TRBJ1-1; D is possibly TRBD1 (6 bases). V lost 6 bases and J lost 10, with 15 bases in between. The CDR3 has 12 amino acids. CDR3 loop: CASRPGGGLAFF. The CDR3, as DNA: TGTGCCAGCAGGCCCGGGGGGGGCTTAGCTTTCTTT.

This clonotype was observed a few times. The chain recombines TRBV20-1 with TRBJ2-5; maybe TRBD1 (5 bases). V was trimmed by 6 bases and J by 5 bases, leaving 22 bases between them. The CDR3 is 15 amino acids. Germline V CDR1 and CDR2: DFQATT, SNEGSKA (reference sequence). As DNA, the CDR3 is TGCAGTGCCCAGTCCCAGGGATGGTTATCGGAGACCCAGTACTTC. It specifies CSAQSQGWLSETQYF.

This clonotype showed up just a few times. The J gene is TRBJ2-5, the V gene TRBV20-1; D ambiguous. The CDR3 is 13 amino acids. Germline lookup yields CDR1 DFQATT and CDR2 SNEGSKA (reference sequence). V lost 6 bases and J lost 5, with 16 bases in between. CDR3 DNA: TGCAGTGCCCCTAAGATCCTTCCGGAGACCCAGTACTTC. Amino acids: CSAPKILPETQYF.

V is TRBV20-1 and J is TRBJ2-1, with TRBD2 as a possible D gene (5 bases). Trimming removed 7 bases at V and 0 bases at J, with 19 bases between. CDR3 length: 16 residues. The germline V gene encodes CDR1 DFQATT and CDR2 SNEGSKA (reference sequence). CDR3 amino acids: CSVRVFGDSSYNEQFF. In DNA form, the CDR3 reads TGCAGTGTTAGGGTATTCGGGGATAGCTCCTACAATGAGCAGTTCTTC.

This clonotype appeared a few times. The CDR3 DNA reads TGTGCCATCAGTGAGTCTGCAGCCCGGGGAGAGACCCAGTACTTC. It codes for CAISESAARGETQYF. V gene TRBV10-3 combines with J gene TRBJ2-5, with D perhaps TRBD2 (5 bases). Germline V gene data show CDR1 as ENHRY and CDR2 as SYGVKD. The germline V and J ends were trimmed by 0 bases and 4 bases, with 12 bases remaining between them. This CDR3 spans 15 amino acids.

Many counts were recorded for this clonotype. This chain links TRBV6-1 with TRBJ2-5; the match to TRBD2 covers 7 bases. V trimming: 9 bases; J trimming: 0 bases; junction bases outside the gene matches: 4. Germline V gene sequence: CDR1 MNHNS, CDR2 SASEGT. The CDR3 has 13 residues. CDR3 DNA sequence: TGTGCCAGTGCGGGAGCGAACCAAGAGACCCAGTACTTC. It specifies CASAGANQETQYF.

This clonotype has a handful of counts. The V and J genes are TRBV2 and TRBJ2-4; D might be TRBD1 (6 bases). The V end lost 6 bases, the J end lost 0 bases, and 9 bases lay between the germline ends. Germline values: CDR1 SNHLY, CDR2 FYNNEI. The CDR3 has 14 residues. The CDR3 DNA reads TGTGCCAGCAGGAGGACAGTAGCCAAAAACATTCAGTACTTC. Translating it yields CASRRTVAKNIQYF.

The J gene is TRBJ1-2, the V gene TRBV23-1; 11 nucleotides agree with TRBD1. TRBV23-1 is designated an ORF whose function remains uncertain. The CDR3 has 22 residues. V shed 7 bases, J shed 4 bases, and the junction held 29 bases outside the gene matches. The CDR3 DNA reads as TGCGCCAGCACAAATCATCCGGGACAGGGGGGCGACGCGGTCCGAAAGACCTATGGCTACACCTTC. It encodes CASTNHPGQGGDAVRKTYGYTF.

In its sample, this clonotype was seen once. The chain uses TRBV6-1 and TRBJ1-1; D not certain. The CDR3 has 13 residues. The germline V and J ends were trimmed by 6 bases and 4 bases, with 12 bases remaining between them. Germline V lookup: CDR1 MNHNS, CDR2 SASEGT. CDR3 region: CASRPLDGTEAFF. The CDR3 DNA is TGTGCCAGCAGGCCACTAGACGGCACTGAAGCTTTCTTT.

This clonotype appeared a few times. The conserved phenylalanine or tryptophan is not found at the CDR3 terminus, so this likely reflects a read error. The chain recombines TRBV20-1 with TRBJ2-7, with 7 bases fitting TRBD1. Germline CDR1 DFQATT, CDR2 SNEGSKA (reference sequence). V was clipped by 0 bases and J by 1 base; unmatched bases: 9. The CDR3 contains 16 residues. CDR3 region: CSARDPKQGLSYEQYL. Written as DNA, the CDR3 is TGCAGTGCTAGAGACCCAAAACAGGGGCTATCCTACGAGCAGTACCTC.

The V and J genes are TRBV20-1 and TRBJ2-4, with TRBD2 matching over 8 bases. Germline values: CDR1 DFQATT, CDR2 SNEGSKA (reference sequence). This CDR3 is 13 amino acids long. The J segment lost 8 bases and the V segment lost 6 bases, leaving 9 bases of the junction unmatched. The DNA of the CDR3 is TGCAGTGCCATAGCGGGATTGGGAGACATTCAGTACTTC. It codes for CSAIAGLGDIQYF.

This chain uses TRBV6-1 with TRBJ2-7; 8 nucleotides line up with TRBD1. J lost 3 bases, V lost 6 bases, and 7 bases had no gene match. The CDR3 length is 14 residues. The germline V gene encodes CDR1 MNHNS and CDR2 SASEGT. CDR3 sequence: CASRETGGFYEQYF. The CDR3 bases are TGTGCCAGCAGGGAAACAGGGGGGTTCTACGAGCAGTACTTC.

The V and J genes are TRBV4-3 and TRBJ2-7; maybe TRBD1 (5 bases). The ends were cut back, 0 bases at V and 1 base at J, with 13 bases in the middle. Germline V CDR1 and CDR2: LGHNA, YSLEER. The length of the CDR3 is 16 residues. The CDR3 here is CASSQDFQGASYEQYF. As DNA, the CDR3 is TGCGCCAGCAGCCAAGATTTCCAAGGGGCTTCCTACGAGCAGTACTTC.

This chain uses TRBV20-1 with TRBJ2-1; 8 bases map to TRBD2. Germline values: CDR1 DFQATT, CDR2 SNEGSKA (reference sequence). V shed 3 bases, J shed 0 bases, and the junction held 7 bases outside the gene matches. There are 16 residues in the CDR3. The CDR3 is CSARVLAGSSYNEQFF. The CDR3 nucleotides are TGCAGTGCTAGGGTCCTAGCGGGCAGCTCCTACAATGAGCAGTTCTTC.

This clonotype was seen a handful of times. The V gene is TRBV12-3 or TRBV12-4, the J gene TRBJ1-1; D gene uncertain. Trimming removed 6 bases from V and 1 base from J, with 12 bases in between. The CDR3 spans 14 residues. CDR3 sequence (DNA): TGTGCCAGCAGCTCGGGTTTGGAGAACACTGAAGCTTTCTTT. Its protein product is CASSSGLENTEAFF.

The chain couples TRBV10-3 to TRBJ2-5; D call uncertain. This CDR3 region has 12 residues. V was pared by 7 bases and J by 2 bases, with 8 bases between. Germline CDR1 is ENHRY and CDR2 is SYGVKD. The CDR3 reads CAIKGGQETQYF. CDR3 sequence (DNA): TGTGCCATCAAGGGCGGACAAGAGACCCAGTACTTC.